The present T cell receptor beta chain was sequenced within a study of blood T cells in healthy people across ages. Study conclusions and caveats: Older individuals had lower TCR beta diversity per million T cells (the decline was roughly linear). No conclusive comparison of naive versus antigen-experienced cells was possible with unsorted PBMCs.

Next came a second PCR, run for about 7 to 11 cycles, which used a sample-barcoded 5' primer along with a J-beta primer mix. TCRdb reprocessed the 5' RACE reads via MiXCR and lists one record per CDR3 protein. This table has some 1,500,000 distinct CDR3 sequences, roughly two fifths appearing once. With 2 bases removed from V and 0 bases from J, the gap between germline ends came to 10 bases. The CDR3 runs to 14 residues. Germline CDR1 DFQATT, CDR2 SNEGSKA (reference sequence). Concerning this clonotype itself: Its antigen remains unknown.

The receptor was isolated from a woman under 30 in good health. V and J are TRBV20-1 and TRBJ1-2, with D unresolved. The sequenced sample consisted of blood. This CDR3 reads CSARMERANYGYTF. The CDR3 DNA follows: TGCAGTGCTAGAATGGAGAGAGCTAACTATGGCTACACCTTC.